This T cell receptor (beta chain) originates from a study of neoadjuvant nivolumab and ipilimumab in lung cancer. The study, taken as a whole, reports: Higher pretherapy blood TCR richness went with higher resected-tumor richness.

Here immunoSEQ multiplex PCR was the method, and the copy in TCRdb shows in-frame clones only, minus some. The data contain 7,500 to 10,000 clones, around 81% of them singletons. In regard to this clone: Its cognate antigen is unknown. The junction departs from germline at one end; a sequencing error may be responsible.

Germline loops: CDR1 LGHNT, CDR2 FRNRAP. The CDR3 runs 11 residues. The rearrangement links TRBV12-5 to TRBJ1-1, with D uncertain. Sequenced here: peripheral blood, sampled before neoadjuvant nivolumab, alone or with ipilimumab. The clonotype comes from an adult with non-small cell lung cancer. CDR3 in DNA: TGTGCTAGTGGTTTGGTAGAGGCTCTGGCCTTT. It encodes CASGLVEALAF.